Listed here are 26 T cell receptor beta chains from one sample, sequenced in a study of blood T cell repertoires in COVID-19. Profiling relied on immunoSEQ multiplex PCR, and the TCRdb table lists in-frame clones only, not all of them. Among roughly 61,000 clones listed, 90% were seen once. The sequenced material came from peripheral blood. These receptors all stem from a man older than 75 with acute or convalescent COVID-19.

V usage is TRBV2 and J usage is TRBJ1-2; D unresolved. The CDR3 extends over 16 amino acids. V shed 6 bases and J shed 3 bases, with 20 bases lying between them. The germline CDR1 and CDR2 sequences are SNHLY and FYNNEI. CDR3 amino acids: CASSPIAAPLDYGYTF. The CDR3 DNA reads as TGTGCCAGCAGCCCTATCGCGGCGCCCCTTGACTATGGCTACACCTTC. Full variable domain (outside the CDR3, taken from reference TRBV2 and TRBJ1-2): EPEVTQTPSHQVTQMGQEVILRCVPISNHLYFYWYRQILGQKVEFLVSFYNNEISEKSEIFDDQFSVERPDGSNFTLKIRSTKLEDSAMYFCASSPIAAPLDYGYTFGSGTRLTVV.

The chain couples TRBV3-1 (or the pseudogene TRBV3-2) to TRBJ1-5; D call uncertain. V lost 4 bases and J lost 7, with 11 bases in between. The CDR3 spans 13 residues. Germline CDR1 is LGHDT and CDR2 is YNNKEL (reference sequence). CDR3 bases: TGTGCCAGCAGCCCCGATTCGGTGCAGCCCCAGCATTTT. The encoded protein is CASSPDSVQPQHF.

The gene calls are TRBV5-1 and TRBJ2-3; 10 bases are a match to TRBD2. The CDR3 has 17 amino acids. CDR1 SGHRS and CDR2 YFSETQ come from the germline V gene. Trimming took 4 bases from V and 2 from J; bases not matched to a gene: 10. CDR3 loop: CASSLAGTSENTDTQYF. The CDR3 bases are TGCGCCAGCAGCCTAGCCGGGACTAGCGAGAACACAGATACGCAGTATTTT.

The chain couples TRBV18 to TRBJ2-2, with 8 bases that match TRBD2. CDR1 is KGHSH and CDR2 is LQKENI in the germline V gene. The length of the CDR3 is 16 residues. V was pared by 6 bases and J by 6 bases, with 12 bases of the junction left unmatched. The CDR3 bases are TGTGCCAGCTCGACAACGGGGGGGCGAGACTCCGGGGAGCTGTTTTTT. Translated: CASSTTGGRDSGELFF.

This chain links TRBV3-1 (or the pseudogene TRBV3-2) with TRBJ2-3; no reliable D call. Trimming removed 0 bases at V and 0 bases at J, with 7 bases between. Germline V gives CDR1 LGHDT, CDR2 YNNKEL (reference sequence). This CDR3 is built from 15 residues. The CDR3 loop is CASSQDRFSTDTQYF. The CDR3 bases are TGTGCCAGCAGCCAAGACAGATTCAGCACAGATACGCAGTATTTT.

The rearrangement uses TRBV5-4 and TRBJ2-5, with 14 bases matching TRBD2. Trimming cost V 4 bases and J 1 base; bases outside gene matches: 3. The germline CDR1 and CDR2 sequences are SGHNT and YYREEE (reference sequence). CDR3 size: 16 residues. The CDR3 spells CASSPTSGGVQETQYF. The CDR3 DNA reads TGTGCCAGCAGCCCGACTAGCGGGGGGGTCCAAGAGACCCAGTACTTC.

The chain uses TRBV5-4 and TRBJ1-6; maybe TRBD1 (6 bases). Germline V gene lookup returns CDR1 SGHNT and CDR2 YYREEE (reference sequence). V gave up 4 bases and J gave up 10 bases, with 18 bases separating them. The CDR3 runs 15 residues. CDR3 nucleotides: TGTGCCAGCAGCCCAAACCTAGGGGGGGGATCACCCCTCCACTTT. The encoded protein is CASSPNLGGGSPLHF. The whole variable domain, filled in from reference TRBV5-4 and TRBJ1-6, reads ETGVTQSPTHLIKTRGQQVTLRCSSQSGHNTVSWYQQALGQGPQFIFQYYREEENGRGNFPPRFSGLQFPNYSSELNVNALELDDSALYLCASSPNLGGGSPLHFGNGTRLTVT.

This chain links TRBV15 with TRBJ1-6, with D hard to call. Germline V CDR1 and CDR2: LNHNV, YYDKDF (reference sequence). The V gene lost 0 bases and the J gene lost 6 bases, with 12 bases spanning the gap. This CDR3 contains 16 residues. CDR3 nucleotide sequence: TGTGCCACCAGCAGAGATCCCATCGCGCGTAATTCACCCCTCCACTTT. Translated: CATSRDPIARNSPLHF.

The rearrangement links TRBV5-6 to TRBJ2-7; tentatively, D is TRBD1 (6 bases). CDR3 length: 16 amino acids. With 4 bases removed from V and 0 bases from J, the gap between germline ends came to 17 bases. The V gene's germline CDR1 is SGHDT and CDR2 YYEEEE. CDR3: CASSAIGTPSSYEQYF. CDR3 bases: TGTGCCAGCAGCGCAATCGGGACACCTAGCTCCTACGAGCAGTACTTC.

The chain joins TRBV9 to TRBJ2-1; possible D gene TRBD1, 6 bases. V lost 0 bases and J lost 9, with 13 bases in between. This CDR3 region has 14 residues. Germline V gene data show CDR1 as SGDLS and CDR2 as YYNGEE. The CDR3 DNA is TGTGCCAGCAGCGTAGTGACAGGAGGTGGTGAGCAGTTCTTC. Translating gives CASSVVTGGGEQFF.

This rearrangement joins TRBV9 to TRBJ2-5, with 13 bases identical to TRBD2. The germline CDR1 and CDR2 sequences are SGDLS and YYNGEE. This CDR3 has 16 amino acids. V shed 4 bases and J 1 base; nucleotides not matched to a gene: 4. For the CDR3, the DNA is TGTGCCAGCAGCCCCAGACTAGCGGGGGGCCAAGAGACCCAGTACTTC. Translation gives CASSPRLAGGQETQYF.

The chain has TRBV6-5 and TRBJ1-2, with D perhaps matching TRBD1 (6 bases). The CDR3 has 14 residues. Germline values: CDR1 MNHEY, CDR2 SVGAGI. The germline V and J ends were trimmed by 0 bases and 11 bases, with 16 bases remaining between them. CDR3 nucleotides: TGTGCCAGCAGTTACTCCGGGACACAGGCTGGGTACACCTTC. Its protein is CASSYSGTQAGYTF.

The gene calls are TRBV5-1 and TRBJ2-7; D possibly corresponds to TRBD2 (6 bases). The CDR3 consists of 14 residues. Trimming shortened V by 4 bases and J by 2 bases, and 13 bases separated the two germline ends. Germline lookup yields CDR1 SGHRS and CDR2 YFSETQ. The CDR3 sequence: CASSPGGVAYEQYF. The CDR3 DNA sequence: TGCGCCAGCAGCCCCGGCGGGGTTGCCTACGAGCAGTACTTC.

This chain uses TRBV23-1 with TRBJ1-5; D not resolved. TRBV23-1 is identified as an open reading frame with a role that is uncertain. Trimming took off 4 bases at V and 4 bases at J, with 5 bases between the two ends. The CDR3 contains 12 residues. The CDR3 DNA sequence: TGCGCCAGCAGTCGACTTAATCAGCCCCAGCATTTT. Residues: CASSRLNQPQHF.

The chain carries TRBV28 and TRBJ2-3, with TRBD2 as a possible D gene (7 bases). Germline V gene lookup returns CDR1 MDHEN and CDR2 SYDVKM. This CDR3 has 17 amino acids. V was cut by 6 bases and J by 2 bases, with 21 bases left in between. CDR3 residues: CASSRSGAGEHTDTQYF. The CDR3 DNA sequence: TGTGCCAGCAGCCGATCGGGGGCGGGGGAACACACAGATACGCAGTATTTT.

This clone was recorded only once. This chain connects TRBV28 to TRBJ2-3, with 8 bases lining up with TRBD2. Germline assignment: CDR1 MDHEN and CDR2 SYDVKM. V shed 8 bases, J shed 5 bases, and the junction held 9 bases outside the gene matches. The CDR3 has 14 residues. The CDR3 protein is CASVSAGARDTQYF. The DNA for the CDR3 is TGTGCCAGCGTTTCAGCGGGGGCAAGAGATACGCAGTATTTT.

CDR3 sequence reads: CASSQPRGAGETQYF. The CDR3 nucleotides read TGTGCCAGCAGCCAACCTCGGGGGGCGGGGGAGACCCAGTACTTC. The gene calls are TRBV3-1 (or the pseudogene TRBV3-2) and TRBJ2-5, with D perhaps TRBD2 (7 bases). The CDR3 is 15 amino acids. The V end was cut by 2 bases, the J end by 5 bases, with 15 bases between. The germline V gene encodes CDR1 LGHDT and CDR2 YNNKEL (reference sequence).

V and J are TRBV5-4 and TRBJ2-5, with D perhaps matching TRBD1 (6 bases). Germline CDR1 SGHNT, CDR2 YYREEE (reference sequence). The CDR3 has 14 amino acids. V was pared by 3 bases and J by 2 bases, with 11 bases between. The CDR3 DNA is TGTGCCAGCAGCTCTGGACAGCTTCAAGAGACCCAGTACTTC. Translating gives CASSSGQLQETQYF.

The J gene is TRBJ2-1, the V gene TRBV15, with D unclear. The germline V and J ends were trimmed by 0 bases and 8 bases, with 8 bases remaining between them. The CDR3 runs to 13 residues. Germline V gene data show CDR1 as LNHNV and CDR2 as YYDKDF (reference sequence). The CDR3 reads CATSRDSGHEQFF. Written as DNA, the CDR3 is TGTGCCACCAGCAGAGATTCTGGGCATGAGCAGTTCTTC.

The rearrangement joins TRBV18 to TRBJ1-2; no clear D gene. This CDR3 spans 13 amino acids. The V end lost 5 bases, the J end lost 1 base, and 8 bases lay between the germline ends. Germline V gives CDR1 KGHSH, CDR2 LQKENI. The CDR3 spells CASSSGNNYGYTF. As DNA, the CDR3 is TGTGCCAGCTCATCCGGGAATAACTATGGCTACACCTTC. Using reference TRBV18 and TRBJ1-2 for the parts outside the CDR3, the full variable domain is NAGVMQNPRHLVRRRGQEARLRCSPMKGHSHVYWYRQLPEEGLKFMVYLQKENIIDESGMPKERFSAEFPKEGPSILRIQQVVRGDSAAYFCASSSGNNYGYTFGSGTRLTVV.

This sequence joins TRBV2 and TRBJ2-1; TRBD2 might be the D (6 bases). CDR1 is SNHLY and CDR2 is FYNNEI in the germline V gene. With 6 bases removed from V and 6 bases from J, the gap between germline ends came to 18 bases. This CDR3 contains 15 residues. In DNA form, the CDR3 reads TGTGCCAGCAGAAACCGGGACTCCGACGTCAATGAGCAGTTCTTC. This gives the protein CASRNRDSDVNEQFF. Drawing the rest from reference TRBV2 and TRBJ2-1, the complete variable domain is EPEVTQTPSHQVTQMGQEVILRCVPISNHLYFYWYRQILGQKVEFLVSFYNNEISEKSEIFDDQFSVERPDGSNFTLKIRSTKLEDSAMYFCASRNRDSDVNEQFFGPGTRLTVL.

Only a few counts were recorded for this clone. The gene calls are TRBV9 and TRBJ2-2; 8 nucleotides agree with TRBD1. Germline trimming cut 1 base from V and 5 bases from J; bases unmatched to any gene: 10. Germline V gene lookup returns CDR1 SGDLS and CDR2 YYNGEE. The CDR3 has 17 residues. The CDR3 reads CASSVNQQGARTGELFF. The CDR3 nucleotides are TGTGCCAGCAGCGTAAACCAGCAGGGGGCTAGGACCGGGGAGCTGTTTTTT.

This chain joins TRBV11-1 and TRBJ2-4, with 8 bases identical to TRBD1. Germline V CDR1 and CDR2: SGHAT, FQDESV (reference sequence). The J segment lost 8 bases and the V segment lost 5 bases, leaving 8 bases of the junction unmatched. The CDR3 runs 14 residues. CDR3 amino acids: CASSDRGRGDIQYF. DNA of the CDR3: TGTGCCAGCAGCGACAGGGGTAGAGGGGACATTCAGTACTTC.

The chain recombines TRBV18 with TRBJ2-3; D is possibly TRBD1 (5 bases). The CDR3 length is 14 residues. CDR1 and CDR2 (germline): KGHSH, LQKENI. Trimming removed 3 bases from V and 6 bases from J, with 13 bases in between. The CDR3 coding sequence is TGTGCCAGCTCACCTACGTCAGGGTCGGATACGCAGTATTTT. Translating it yields CASSPTSGSDTQYF.

J is TRBJ1-4 and V is TRBV25-1; a weak D match, TRBD1 (6 bases). The CDR3 is 15 amino acids. In germline, CDR1 is MGHDK, CDR2 SYGVNS. V lost 2 bases and J lost 7, with 14 bases in between. The CDR3 nucleotides read TGTGCCAGCAGTGAAGTAGACAGGTCGGCTGAAAAACTGTTTTTT. Protein sequence: CASSEVDRSAEKLFF.

The chain couples TRBV7-2 to TRBJ2-7, with D possibly being TRBD1 (5 bases). CDR3 length equals 15 residues. V dropped 1 base and J dropped 1 base, with 11 bases sitting between them. Germline V gene sequence: CDR1 SGHTA, CDR2 FQGNSA. This CDR3 is CASSLVPRQSYEQYF. DNA of the CDR3: TGTGCCAGCAGCTTAGTCCCCAGACAGTCCTACGAGCAGTACTTC.